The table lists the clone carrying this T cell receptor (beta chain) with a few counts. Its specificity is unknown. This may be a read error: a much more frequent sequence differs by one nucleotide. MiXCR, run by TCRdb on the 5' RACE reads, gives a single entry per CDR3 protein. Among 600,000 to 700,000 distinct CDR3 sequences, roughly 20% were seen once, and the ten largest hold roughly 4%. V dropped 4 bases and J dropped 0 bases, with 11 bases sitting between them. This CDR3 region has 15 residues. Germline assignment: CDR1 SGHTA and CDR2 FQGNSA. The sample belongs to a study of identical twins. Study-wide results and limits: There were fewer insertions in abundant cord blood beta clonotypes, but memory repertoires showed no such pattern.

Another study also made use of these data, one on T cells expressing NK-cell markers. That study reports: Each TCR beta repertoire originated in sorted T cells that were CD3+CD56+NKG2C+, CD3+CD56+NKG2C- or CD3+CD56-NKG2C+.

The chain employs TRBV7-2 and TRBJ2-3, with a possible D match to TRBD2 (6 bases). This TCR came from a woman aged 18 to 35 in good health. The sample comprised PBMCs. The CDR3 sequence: CASSSIAVSTDTQYF. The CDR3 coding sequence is TGTGCCAGCAGCTCGATAGCGGTTAGCACAGATACGCAGTATTTT.